These T cell receptor beta chains were read from a single sample in a study of OX40 agonist ivuxolimab in advanced cancers. The protocol was immunoSEQ multiplex PCR, while the TCRdb copy is restricted to in-frame clones and leaves out a portion. The sample gives about 96,000 clones, about four fifths of which show up once; about 5.8% is in the top ten. Sequenced here: CD4+ or CD8+ T cells sorted from blood, sampled in a trial of the OX40 agonist ivuxolimab. The receptors shown here come from an adult with an advanced solid tumor such as melanoma, head and neck, liver or kidney cancer. Each CDR3 is given with its conserved first and last residue. Each record gives: D gene, V gene, J gene, clone size, CDR3 protein, CDR3 DNA. A D gene is named only where the DNA matches it firmly. Clone size appears in some rows only: once, few, many, or a class for an expanded clone.

D gene: -; V gene: TRBV11-2; J gene: TRBJ2-2; clone size: -; CDR3 protein: CASSWTGELFF; CDR3 DNA: TGTGCCAGCAGCTGGACCGGGGAGCTGTTTTTT
D gene: -; V gene: TRBV7-3; J gene: TRBJ2-3; clone size: -; CDR3 protein: CASSLSGSTDTQYF; CDR3 DNA: TGTGCCAGCAGCTTAAGCGGTAGCACAGATACGCAGTATTTT
D gene: -; V gene: TRBV15; J gene: TRBJ1-1; clone size: -; CDR3 protein: CATSRDGQLNTEAFF; CDR3 DNA: TGTGCCACCAGCAGAGATGGACAGCTGAACACTGAAGCTTTCTTT
D gene: -; V gene: TRBV4-1; J gene: TRBJ2-7; clone size: -; CDR3 protein: CASSQDRGRTTTDYEQYF; CDR3 DNA: TGCGCCAGCAGCCAAGATCGAGGCAGAACTACTACAGACTACGAGCAGTACTTC
D gene: TRBD2; V gene: TRBV5-6; J gene: TRBJ2-2; clone size: -; CDR3 protein: CASSGGLAGELFF; CDR3 DNA: TGTGCCAGCAGCGGGGGACTAGCCGGGGAGCTGTTTTTT
D gene: -; V gene: TRBV7-9; J gene: TRBJ2-3; clone size: -; CDR3 protein: CASSQGGQTDTQYF; CDR3 DNA: TGTGCCAGCAGCCAGGGGGGGCAGACAGATACGCAGTATTTT
D gene: -; V gene: TRBV7-2; J gene: TRBJ1-2; clone size: -; CDR3 protein: CASSSRVDYGYTF; CDR3 DNA: TGTGCCAGCAGTTCCCGGGTAGACTATGGCTACACCTTC
D gene: TRBD1; V gene: TRBV6-6; J gene: TRBJ1-4; clone size: -; CDR3 protein: CASRGQGGEKLFF; CDR3 DNA: TGTGCCAGCAGGGGACAGGGAGGTGAAAAACTGTTTTTT
D gene: -; V gene: TRBV19; J gene: TRBJ2-5; clone size: -; CDR3 protein: CASSTASGGLETQYF; CDR3 DNA: TGTGCCAGTAGTACCGCCTCCGGGGGGCTGGAGACCCAGTACTTC
D gene: -; V gene: TRBV19; J gene: TRBJ1-1; clone size: -; CDR3 protein: CASSLLLDDTEAFF; CDR3 DNA: TGTGCCAGTAGTCTACTTTTGGATGACACTGAAGCTTTCTTT
D gene: -; V gene: TRBV7-3; J gene: TRBJ2-3; clone size: -; CDR3 protein: CASSPLRESHTDTQYF; CDR3 DNA: TGTGCCAGCAGCCCCCTCAGGGAAAGCCACACAGATACGCAGTATTTT
D gene: -; V gene: TRBV4-3; J gene: TRBJ1-2; clone size: once; CDR3 protein: CASSQDTQGYGYTF; CDR3 DNA: TGCGCCAGCAGCCAAGATACTCAGGGCTATGGCTACACCTTC
D gene: -; V gene: TRBV7-9; J gene: TRBJ2-2; clone size: -; CDR3 protein: CASSLVVWELFF; CDR3 DNA: TGTGCCAGCAGCTTAGTTGTGTGGGAGCTGTTTTTT
D gene: -; V gene: TRBV29-1; J gene: TRBJ1-2; clone size: -; CDR3 protein: CSVDAPNYGYTF; CDR3 DNA: TGCAGCGTTGACGCCCCTAACTATGGCTACACCTTC
D gene: -; V gene: TRBV10-2; J gene: TRBJ1-3; clone size: -; CDR3 protein: CASSEGDSGNTIYF; CDR3 DNA: TGCGCCAGCAGTGAGGGGGACTCTGGAAACACCATATATTTT
D gene: TRBD1; V gene: TRBV5-1; J gene: TRBJ2-1; clone size: -; CDR3 protein: CASSPETGGNEQFF; CDR3 DNA: TGCGCCAGCAGCCCGGAGACAGGGGGGAATGAGCAGTTCTTC
D gene: -; V gene: TRBV18; J gene: TRBJ1-1; clone size: -; CDR3 protein: CASSPNGQNTEAFF; CDR3 DNA: TGTGCCAGCTCACCTAACGGGCAGAACACTGAAGCTTTCTTT
D gene: -; V gene: TRBV7-6; J gene: TRBJ1-6; clone size: -; CDR3 protein: CASSRTEVNSPLHF; CDR3 DNA: TGTGCCAGCAGCCGGACAGAGGTTAATTCACCCCTCCACTTT
D gene: -; V gene: TRBV19; J gene: TRBJ2-1; clone size: -; CDR3 protein: CASGGQGDNEQFF; CDR3 DNA: TGTGCCAGTGGGGGGCAGGGGGACAATGAGCAGTTCTTC
D gene: -; V gene: TRBV5-4; J gene: TRBJ2-3; clone size: -; CDR3 protein: CASSSFQGPDTQYF; CDR3 DNA: TGTGCCAGCAGCTCATTCCAAGGTCCAGATACGCAGTATTTT
D gene: -; V gene: TRBV6-5; J gene: TRBJ2-1; clone size: -; CDR3 protein: CASSYFLRGYDEQFF; CDR3 DNA: TGTGCCAGCAGTTACTTCCTTAGGGGGTATGATGAGCAGTTCTTC
D gene: -; V gene: TRBV10-3; J gene: TRBJ1-4; clone size: -; CDR3 protein: CAISEWGFSNEKLFF; CDR3 DNA: TGTGCCATCAGTGAGTGGGGTTTCAGTAATGAAAAACTGTTTTTT
D gene: -; V gene: TRBV7-8; J gene: TRBJ1-4; clone size: -; CDR3 protein: CASSLVWETNEKLFF; CDR3 DNA: TGTGCCAGCAGCTTAGTTTGGGAGACTAATGAAAAACTGTTTTTT
D gene: -; V gene: TRBV7-9; J gene: TRBJ1-4; clone size: -; CDR3 protein: CASSSTAGDDNEKLFF; CDR3 DNA: TGTGCCAGCAGCTCTACTGCAGGGGATGATAATGAAAAACTGTTTTTT
D gene: -; V gene: TRBV28; J gene: TRBJ1-1; clone size: -; CDR3 protein: CASSLPGRVTEAFF; CDR3 DNA: TGTGCCAGCAGTTTGCCGGGGAGGGTCACTGAAGCTTTCTTT
D gene: -; V gene: TRBV7-2; J gene: TRBJ2-7; clone size: -; CDR3 protein: CASSPGNYGNEQYF; CDR3 DNA: TGTGCCAGCAGCCCTGGGAACTATGGGAACGAGCAGTACTTC
D gene: -; V gene: TRBV27; J gene: TRBJ2-3; clone size: -; CDR3 protein: CASSSWELVRDTQYF; CDR3 DNA: TGTGCCAGCAGTTCGTGGGAGCTCGTGAGGGATACGCAGTATTTT
D gene: -; V gene: TRBV19; J gene: TRBJ2-7; clone size: few; CDR3 protein: CASSITLAYEQYF; CDR3 DNA: TGTGCCAGTAGTATCACTCTGGCGTACGAGCAGTACTTC
D gene: TRBD2; V gene: TRBV9; J gene: TRBJ2-7; clone size: -; CDR3 protein: CASSVESGSYEQYF; CDR3 DNA: TGTGCCAGCAGCGTAGAGAGCGGGAGTTACGAGCAGTACTTC
D gene: TRBD1; V gene: TRBV7-6; J gene: TRBJ2-5; clone size: -; CDR3 protein: CASSLGNRGLEETQYF; CDR3 DNA: TGTGCCAGCAGCTTAGGAAACAGGGGGCTAGAGGAGACCCAGTACTTC
D gene: TRBD1; V gene: TRBV12-5; J gene: TRBJ1-2; clone size: -; CDR3 protein: CASGLVPGTGNYGYTF; CDR3 DNA: TGTGCTAGTGGTTTGGTACCCGGGACAGGGAACTATGGCTACACCTTC
D gene: -; V gene: TRBV7-9; J gene: TRBJ2-7; clone size: -; CDR3 protein: CASSGRDYEQYF; CDR3 DNA: TGTGCCAGCAGCGGGCGGGACTACGAGCAGTACTTC
D gene: -; V gene: TRBV11-2; J gene: TRBJ1-5; clone size: -; CDR3 protein: CASSLGADSNQPQHF; CDR3 DNA: TGTGCCAGCAGCTTAGGGGCGGATAGCAATCAGCCCCAGCATTTT
D gene: -; V gene: TRBV5-1; J gene: TRBJ2-1; clone size: once; CDR3 protein: CASRGESNEQFF; CDR3 DNA: TGCGCCAGCAGGGGGGAATCGAATGAGCAGTTCTTC
D gene: -; V gene: TRBV9; J gene: TRBJ1-1; clone size: -; CDR3 protein: CASSGGGGHPNTEAFF; CDR3 DNA: TGTGCCAGCAGCGGAGGGGGAGGACACCCGAACACTGAAGCTTTCTTT
D gene: -; V gene: TRBV18; J gene: TRBJ2-1; clone size: few; CDR3 protein: CASSQLQSSYNEQFF; CDR3 DNA: TGTGCCAGCTCGCAATTACAAAGCTCCTACAATGAGCAGTTCTTC
D gene: TRBD2; V gene: TRBV7-6; J gene: TRBJ2-3; clone size: -; CDR3 protein: CASSFPLAGDTTDTQYF; CDR3 DNA: TGTGCCAGCAGCTTCCCCCTAGCGGGAGATACCACAGATACGCAGTATTTT
D gene: -; V gene: TRBV7-2; J gene: TRBJ2-7; clone size: -; CDR3 protein: CASSAGQHEQYF; CDR3 DNA: TGTGCCAGCAGCGCCGGACAGCACGAGCAGTACTTC